The TCR beta chain described here comes from a study of shared clonotypes between healthy human individuals (dated by TCRdb to 2019 to 2021). Regarding the research as a whole: Three men and a couple of women, aged 18 to 49 years, made up the cohort. For each donor, CD4 naive and CD4 memory were each given three plates, CD8 naive was given two plates, and CD8 memory was given one plate. The study deeply sequenced blood TCR repertoires of about 5 healthy adults to estimate repertoire size and the extent of clonotype sharing between individuals. To increase sequencing depth and limit assay-specific biases, different laboratories used diverse techniques to prepare libraries and sequence TCR repertoires. Leukapheresis yielded between about 0.9 and 9.5 billion PBMCs per donor.

Donors were healthy HIV-negative adults with no recently reported acute infections or vaccinations. All donors were Caucasian adults living in Nashville, Tennessee, USA. CD4+ T cells were enriched by magnetic negative selection; naive cells were then positively selected on CD45RA, and the negative fraction formed the memory subset. Blood was obtained by leukapheresis, after which PBMCs were separated by Ficoll-Histopaque density gradient centrifugation and cryopreserved in liquid nitrogen vapor phase. Analytical flow cytometry was used to check the purity and quantity of each magnetically sorted T cell population. From each sorted fraction, genomic DNA was isolated and quantified by UV absorbance on a Nanodrop 2000c. The research as a whole found: Based on pairwise subsampling, the degree of clonotype sharing among donors was expected to be affected by sequencing depth. Rarefaction of sorted-subset datasets indicated incomplete sequencing despite the large sequencing depth. Roughly 5.2% of naive CD4, 3.5% of naive CD8, 2% to 2.5% of memory CD4, and over 0.35% of memory CD8 clonotypes were shared across four donors. Sampling was restricted to blood, and TCR repertoires in tissue are likely to differ from TCR repertoires in blood. Compared with non-shared clonotypes, clonotypes shared by all four sorted-subset donors had higher generation probabilities. Larger estimated clonotype richness was generally found for naive subsets than for memory subsets. The small number of donors limited the genetic and exposure-history diversity represented.

The germline V gene provides CDR1 MDHEN and CDR2 SYDVKM. The germline V end is reduced by 3 bases and the J end by 6 bases; junction bases left unmatched: 13. Its CDR3 holds 16 amino acids, cysteine through phenylalanine. The read is trimmed to its CDR3 DNA, 48 bases read in frame from base 1. TCR CDR3 regions were amplified from genomic DNA by multiplex PCR using the deep immunoSEQ assay. Genomic DNA extracted from each cell subset was distributed evenly over all wells of several immunoSEQ 96-well plates, and each plate served as one replicate. For sorted subsets, roughly 190 ng of genomic DNA, equivalent to some 33,000 T cell genomes, went into each replicate PCR. Purified libraries were measured with a Qubit 3.0 fluorometer, size-checked on a Bioanalyzer 2100, and measured again with the KAPA Library Quantification kit. Every immunoSEQ 96-well plate was sequenced on a dedicated single-read 150-cycle Illumina NextSeq 550 flow cell. The paper's data handling went like this. Because the immunoSEQ output held only junctional sequences and lacked quality scores, the filtering could not match the filtering applied to full-length reads. Sequences were annotated with PyIR, a Python wrapper for IgBLAST v1.9, and V/J genes and CDR3 were assigned using IMGT germline references. Reads with weak V/J assignments (E-value above 1e-6), missing CDR3, stop codons, out-of-frame junctions, or ambiguous translated residues were removed. A V3J clonotype was defined by an identical inferred V gene, J gene, and CDR3 amino acid sequence. The percentage overlap between two repertoires was calculated by dividing the number of shared unique clonotypes by the size of the smaller repertoire. Three approaches were used to assess repertoire richness: RTK rarefaction, the Chao1 estimator, and Recon v2.1 estimates of unobserved clonotypes. OLGA was used to compute generation probabilities for all TCRbeta clonotypes that the gDNA method yielded from a handful of donors. TCRdb's version of the immuneACCESS table is confined to in-frame rearrangements and falls short of the full clone set. An unresolved V gene accounts for under half of the shortfall where checked; the remainder is of unknown origin. V and J calls and clone size are as listed in that table; D and trimming were resolved from the DNA. Present in this sample are more than 2,000,000 clones, approximately 95% of which were seen just once. Of the sample, 0.35% to 0.5% falls within the top ten clones.

Concerning this clone itself: Its antigen is currently not known. No qualities accompany the bases; no much larger clone lies one base away.

The V and J genes are TRBV28 and TRBJ2-5, with 7 bases in between that match TRBD2. The TCR sequence derives from a young man in good health. Some clones in this sample may be carry-over from other donors' samples. Sequencing was carried out using naive CD4+ T cells from PBMCs. The sample's cell subset or site label, in plain terms: CD45RA+ positively selected. The CDR3 reads CASSFSAGTIRKTQYF. The nucleotide sequence reads TGTGCCAGCAGTTTTTCAGCGGGAACGATTAGGAAGACCCAGTACTTC.